These 17 T cell receptor beta chains share one sample of origin, sequenced in a study of cytomegalovirus exposure and HLA in healthy donors. Vbeta (60) and Jbeta (13) primers were used in the PCR. Sequencing used immunoSEQ multiplex PCR; TCRdb keeps in-frame clones, though not all of them. The sample contains about 130,000 clones, 80% of which appear only once. Material: PBMCs. The receptors here all came from a man aged 25-45 years in good health and CMV-seronegative.

The CDR3 loop reads CASSTTGLAASYEQYF. As DNA, the CDR3 is TGTGCCAGCAGCACCACTGGACTAGCGGCTTCCTACGAGCAGTACTTC. The rearrangement links TRBV9 to TRBJ2-7; TRBD2 agrees at 10 bases. CDR3 size: 16 residues. V lost 4 bases and J lost 1; bases outside the gene matches: 8. CDR1 is SGDLS and CDR2 is YYNGEE in the germline V gene.

A single count supports this clone. V and J are TRBV19 and TRBJ1-5; D might be TRBD1 (6 bases). Germline V lookup: CDR1 LNHDA, CDR2 SQIVND (reference sequence). This CDR3 contains 15 residues. V gave up 7 bases and J gave up 3 bases, with 16 bases separating them. The CDR3 region has the DNA TGTGCCAGTACCAAAAGAGGGGGGGACAATCAGCCCCAGCATTTT. Amino acid sequence: CASTKRGGDNQPQHF.

A word on this clone: The junction and the germline gene differ at one end; a read error may be behind it. The chain is built from TRBV29-1 and TRBJ1-1; D gene unclear. The CDR3 has 13 amino acids. Per germline, CDR1 SQVTM and CDR2 ANQGSEA. CDR3 bases: TGCAGCGTTGATGTAGACACCCACACTGAAGCTCTCTTT. Its translation is CSVDVDTHTEALF. The full variable domain, completed using reference TRBV29-1 and TRBJ1-1, is SAVISQKPSRDICQRGTSLTIQCQVDSQVTMMFWYRQQPGQSLTLIATANQGSEATYESGFVIDKFPISRPNLTFSTLTVSNMSPEDSSIYLCSVDVDTHTEALFGQGTRLTVV.

The gene calls are TRBV9 and TRBJ2-1; possibly TRBD2 for D (6 bases). This CDR3 comprises 17 residues. Trimming pared 0 bases from V and 2 bases from J, leaving 15 bases between. Germline lookup yields CDR1 SGDLS and CDR2 YYNGEE. Here the CDR3 DNA reads TGTGCCAGCAGCGTAGGGGTCACGGGAGCAGCCTACAATGAGCAGTTCTTC. This encodes CASSVGVTGAAYNEQFF.

The chain carries TRBV19 and TRBJ1-4, with a possible D match to TRBD1 (5 bases). This CDR3 region has 14 residues. Looked up from germline, CDR1 is LNHDA and CDR2 is SQIVND (reference sequence). Trimming stripped 4 bases from V and 5 bases from J, with 11 bases between. This chain's CDR3 is CASSTVWGNEKLFF. CDR3 nucleotides: TGTGCCAGTAGTACGGTTTGGGGCAATGAAAAACTGTTTTTT.

V is TRBV5-6 and J is TRBJ2-7; 7 nucleotides line up with TRBD1. Germline lookup yields CDR1 SGHDT and CDR2 YYEEEE. Trimming cost V 4 bases and J 2 bases; bases outside gene matches: 6. The length of the CDR3 is 14 residues. The CDR3 nucleotides are TGTGCCAGCAGCGGTAACAGGGGACCCTACGAGCAGTACTTC. Protein sequence: CASSGNRGPYEQYF.

Comments on this clone: One end of the junction varies from germline; a read error may be responsible. This chain's CDR3 is CSSNPSGTGEVGYTF. CDR3 DNA: TGTTCCAGCAACCCTTCCGGGACAGGGGAAGTCGGCTACACCTTC. This rearrangement joins TRBV7-9 to TRBJ1-2; 10 nucleotides agree with TRBD1. CDR1 is SEHNR, CDR2 FQNEAQ, per germline (reference sequence). The CDR3 totals 15 residues.

The chain is built from TRBV11-2 and TRBJ2-2, with 9 bases that match TRBD1. Trimming at V came to 7 bases and at J to 6 bases, leaving 15 bases not matched to a gene. Germline V gives CDR1 SGHAT, CDR2 FQNNGV. The CDR3 extends over 17 amino acids. The CDR3: CASTPRTGVGLAGELFF. CDR3 DNA: TGTGCCAGCACCCCCCGGACAGGGGTTGGTTTAGCCGGGGAGCTGTTTTTT. The variable domain in full, completed from reference TRBV11-2 and TRBJ2-2, reads EAGVAQSPRYKIIEKRQSVAFWCNPISGHATLYWYQQILGQGPKLLIQFQNNGVVDDSQLPKDRFSAERLKGVDSTLKIQPAKLEDSAVYLCASTPRTGVGLAGELFFGEGSRLTVL.

This chain links TRBV7-2 with TRBJ1-2; D possibly corresponds to TRBD1 (6 bases). Germline-derived CDR1 and CDR2 are SGHTA and FQGNSA. V was shortened by 1 base and J by 8 bases, with 17 bases between the two germline ends. The CDR3 consists of 15 residues. CDR3 region: CASSLEFSGARGYTF. As DNA, the CDR3 is TGTGCCAGCAGCTTAGAATTCTCAGGGGCTAGGGGCTACACCTTC.

This clone was detected once. The genes are TRBV11-2 and TRBJ2-7; 9 nucleotides line up with TRBD1. Germline V gives CDR1 SGHAT, CDR2 FQNNGV. Trimming cost V 2 bases and J 6 bases; bases outside gene matches: 8. The CDR3 extends over 15 amino acids. CDR3: CASSLIQGQGSEQYF. CDR3 coding DNA: TGTGCCAGCAGCTTAATCCAGGGACAGGGTAGCGAGCAGTACTTC.

The genes are TRBV19 and TRBJ1-5, with TRBD1 matching 8 bases. Losses at the gene ends were 6 bases for V and 7 bases for J; bases not matched to a gene: 11. The CDR3 is 15 residues long. Germline loops: CDR1 LNHDA, CDR2 SQIVND (reference sequence). CDR3 nucleotides: TGTGCCAGTAGGATGGTTTTCAGGGGGCACCAGCCCCAGCATTTT. Encoded protein: CASRMVFRGHQPQHF.

V and J are TRBV7-9 and TRBJ1-2, with 7 bases aligning to TRBD1. The CDR3 is made up of 15 amino acids. The V and J ends lost 5 bases and 4 bases, in that order; junction bases with no gene match: 10. In germline, CDR1 is SEHNR, CDR2 FQNEAQ (reference sequence). CDR3 nucleotides: TGTGCCAGCAGCCCGCGGGACAGCTCTCGCTATGGCTACACCTTC. Its translation: CASSPRDSSRYGYTF.

Concerning this clone itself: A read error may produce the germline difference seen at one junction end. The genes are TRBV5-6 and TRBJ1-2; tentatively, D is TRBD1 (5 bases). This CDR3 comprises 13 residues. Germline CDR1 is SGHDT and CDR2 is YYEEEE. CDR3 bases: TGTGCCAGCAGCTTGGGACAGAACTATGGCTACCCCTTC. It translates to CASSLGQNYGYPF.

The chain uses TRBV28 and TRBJ1-3; D not certain. V shed 3 bases and J shed 0 bases, with 12 bases lying between them. In germline, CDR1 is MDHEN, CDR2 SYDVKM. This CDR3 is 16 amino acids long. The CDR3 region is CASSFLRESSGNTIYF. CDR3 nucleotides: TGTGCCAGCAGTTTTCTTAGGGAGAGCTCTGGAAACACCATATATTTT. The full variable domain, its missing parts supplied by reference TRBV28 and TRBJ1-3, is DVKVTQSSRYLVKRTGEKVFLECVQDMDHENMFWYRQDPGLGLRLIYFSYDVKMKEKGDIPEGYSVSREKKERFSLILESASTNQTSMYLCASSFLRESSGNTIYFGEGSWLTVV.

The chain uses TRBV9 and TRBJ2-1; a weak D match, TRBD2 (5 bases). The germline V and J ends were trimmed by 0 bases and 6 bases, with 7 bases remaining between them. The germline V gene encodes CDR1 SGDLS and CDR2 YYNGEE. The CDR3 has 13 residues. The CDR3 region is CASSVASGNEQFF. The CDR3 nucleotides are TGTGCCAGCAGCGTAGCGAGCGGCAATGAGCAGTTCTTC.

The genes are TRBV7-9 and TRBJ2-5, with TRBD2 matching over 11 bases. The J call is doubtful: the DNA matches TRBJ2-7 better. This CDR3 comprises 16 residues. Germline V gives CDR1 SEHNR, CDR2 FQNEAQ (reference sequence). Here the CDR3 reads CASSSRLAGPTDEQYF. Written as DNA, the CDR3 is TGTGCCAGCAGCTCCCGACTAGCGGGGCCTACTGACGAGCAGTACTTC.

V gene TRBV4-3 combines with J gene TRBJ1-5; maybe TRBD1 (5 bases). This CDR3 spans 17 amino acids. V was trimmed by 5 bases and J by 0 bases, leaving 17 bases between them. Germline CDR1 and CDR2: LGHNA and YSLEER. CDR3 loop: CASSARGGRISNQPQHF. The CDR3 DNA sequence: TGCGCCAGCAGCGCCCGGGGGGGAAGGATTAGCAATCAGCCCCAGCATTTT.